There are a few counts of the clone carrying this TCR beta chain. Its antigen remains unidentified. TCR beta cDNA libraries had unique molecular identifiers. The source material, roughly 0.85 to 10 million T cells, gave rise to 450,000 to 550,000 cDNA molecules. TCRdb reprocessed the PCR reads via MiXCR and lists one record per CDR3 protein. The sample lists about 170,000 distinct CDR3 sequences, around 28% seen once, with about 1.4% in the top ten. This CDR3 is built from 13 residues. CDR1 and CDR2 from the germline V gene are MNHEY and SMNVEV (reference sequence). Trimming stripped 8 bases from V and 5 bases from J, with 16 bases between. This entry belongs to a study of post-analysis software for immune sequencing data. For the study at large: Clinical courses comprised relapsing-remitting, secondary progressive and progressive-relapsing multiple sclerosis.

Points from the study as a whole: In patients, TRBV5-6, TRBV5-1 and TRBV20-1 belonged to 4 or 5 TRBV segments found more frequently than in controls. Batch-matched samples strongly co-clustered by F measure. Controls had significantly higher normalized Chao1 diversity than multiple sclerosis patients.

This receptor was obtained from a girl aged 10 to 17 with multiple sclerosis. The rearrangement links TRBV27 to TRBJ2-7; tentative D call: TRBD2 (6 bases). Sequenced input: blood. The CDR3 DNA follows: TGTGCCAGCGGGATGGGTCCGGGGGACGAGCAGTACTTC. Translating gives CASGMGPGDEQYF.